A single sample is the source of the 17 T cell receptor beta chains below, sequenced in a study of cytomegalovirus exposure and HLA in healthy donors. A multiplex PCR was run with 60 Vbeta primers and 13 Jbeta primers. Method: immunoSEQ multiplex PCR; TCRdb's copy keeps in-frame clones and lacks some. This sample has 130,000 to 150,000 clones, with around 65% found just once. Sequencing was carried out using PBMCs. The source is a young woman in good health and CMV-seropositive.

This clone came up a few times. The chain joins TRBV7-6 to TRBJ1-2, with D possibly being TRBD1 (6 bases). The CDR3 length is 12 residues. Germline loops: CDR1 SGHVS, CDR2 FNYEAQ. The V end was cut by 5 bases, the J end by 8 bases, with 12 bases between. The CDR3 spells CASSETGHGYTF. The CDR3 DNA follows: TGTGCCAGCAGCGAAACAGGGCACGGCTACACCTTC.

This clone was counted between two and nine times. The V and J genes are TRBV28 and TRBJ2-7, with D uncertain. CDR1 MDHEN and CDR2 SYDVKM come from the germline V gene. The CDR3 consists of 13 residues. V lost 7 bases to trimming and J lost 5 bases, with 15 bases between them. The CDR3 DNA reads TGTGCCAGCAAGGTCCCGGGTCCGGACGAGCAGTACTTC. Translated: CASKVPGPDEQYF.

This clone has just one count. V gene TRBV6-1 combines with J gene TRBJ2-5, with D perhaps TRBD1 (5 bases). This CDR3 region has 14 residues. In germline, CDR1 is MNHNS, CDR2 SASEGT. V gave up 4 bases and J gave up 5 bases, with 14 bases separating them. CDR3 in amino acids: CASSVEAGKETQYF. CDR3 nucleotides: TGTGCCAGCAGTGTAGAGGCAGGGAAGGAGACCCAGTACTTC.

This rearrangement joins TRBV7-9 to TRBJ1-1; D remains ambiguous. The CDR3 runs 14 residues. Trimming stripped 0 bases from V and 1 base from J, with 6 bases between. Germline loops: CDR1 SEHNR, CDR2 FQNEAQ (reference sequence). The CDR3 DNA is TGTGCCAGCAGCTTAGCGAGTAAGAACACTGAAGCTTTCTTT. It specifies CASSLASKNTEAFF.

The chain links TRBV30 to TRBJ1-1; no firm D call. The CDR3 consists of 15 residues. CDR1 and CDR2 (germline): GTSNPN, SVGIG (reference sequence). Trimming cost V 0 bases and J 5 bases, with 16 bases left between them. The CDR3, as DNA: TGTGCCTGGAGTGTACCTTTCGGGGAATTAACTGAAGCTTTCTTT. Amino acid sequence: CAWSVPFGELTEAFF.

The chain has TRBV5-4 and TRBJ2-2; 13 nucleotides match TRBD2. The germline gives CDR1 SGHNT, CDR2 YYREEE (reference sequence). The CDR3 is made up of 15 amino acids. V lost 7 bases to trimming and J lost 7 bases; unmatched junction nucleotides: 7. CDR3 in amino acids: CASSRLAGGVGELFF. The CDR3 nucleotides read TGTGCCAGCTCCCGACTAGCGGGAGGAGTCGGGGAGCTGTTTTTT.

The V call is TRBV25-1, the J call TRBJ1-1; D is perhaps TRBD1 (6 bases). The germline CDR1 and CDR2 sequences are MGHDK and SYGVNS. V was cut by 5 bases and J by 3 bases, with 13 bases left in between. The CDR3 length is 14 residues. The CDR3 DNA follows: TGTGCCAGCAGTCGAGGGGGTCCCTACACTGAAGCTTTCTTT. This translates into CASSRGGPYTEAFF.

This clone was seen just once. J is TRBJ2-2 and V is TRBV29-1, with 10 bases fitting TRBD2. V trimming: 7 bases; J trimming: 1 base; junction bases outside the gene matches: 3. Germline V CDR1 and CDR2: SQVTM, ANQGSEA. The CDR3 has 14 residues. As DNA, the CDR3 is TGCAGCGCCGCTAGCGGGGGGAACACCGGGGAGCTGTTTTTT. Amino acids: CSAASGGNTGELFF.

The chain couples TRBV5-1 to TRBJ2-1; 11 bases fit TRBD2. Germline V gene data show CDR1 as SGHRS and CDR2 as YFSETQ. V lost 0 bases to trimming and J lost 7 bases; unmatched junction nucleotides: 3. The CDR3 covers 15 residues. CDR3 loop: CASSLGLAGLNEQFF. CDR3 nucleotides: TGCGCCAGCAGCTTGGGACTAGCGGGACTGAATGAGCAGTTCTTC. Full variable domain (remainder filled in from reference TRBV5-1 and TRBJ2-1): KAGVTQTPRYLIKTRGQQVTLSCSPISGHRSVSWYQQTPGQGLQFLFEYFSETQRNKGNFPGRFSGRQFSNSRSEMNVSTLELGDSALYLCASSLGLAGLNEQFFGPGTRLTVL.

The chain links TRBV7-3 to TRBJ2-1; D is possibly TRBD2 (6 bases). Germline CDR1 SGHTA, CDR2 FQGTGA. The V and J ends lost 4 bases and 6 bases respectively, with 13 bases between them. The CDR3 is made up of 14 amino acids. The CDR3 protein is CASSSKGLLNEQFF. The CDR3 DNA is TGTGCCAGCAGCTCTAAGGGACTTCTCAATGAGCAGTTCTTC.

The gene calls are TRBV30 and TRBJ1-4; D gene unclear. Germline V lookup: CDR1 GTSNPN, CDR2 SVGIG (reference sequence). The CDR3 is 15 amino acids. The V end was cut by 0 bases, the J end by 10 bases, with 18 bases between. CDR3 sequence: CAWSVWEGQRGKLFF. The CDR3 DNA sequence: TGTGCCTGGAGTGTATGGGAGGGCCAGAGAGGAAAACTGTTTTTT.

This clone was seen only a few times. The V call is TRBV30, the J call TRBJ2-5; TRBD1 agrees at 9 bases. This CDR3 has 14 residues. V dropped 4 bases and J dropped 6; count of bases not matched to a gene: 9. Germline V gene sequence: CDR1 GTSNPN, CDR2 SVGIG (reference sequence). CDR3 protein: CAWNPGQGVQTQYF. Written as DNA, the CDR3 is TGTGCCTGGAACCCGGGACAGGGTGTACAGACCCAGTACTTC.

This clone has just one count. The chain links TRBV6-1 to TRBJ2-7; D remains unclear. The CDR3 runs to 10 residues. Germline V gene sequence: CDR1 MNHNS, CDR2 SASEGT. The ends were cut back, 6 bases at V and 3 bases at J, with 3 bases in the middle. For the CDR3, the DNA is TGTGCCAGCAGCCTCTACGAGCAGTACTTC. This translates into CASSLYEQYF.

This chain links TRBV28 with TRBJ1-5; 10 bases align to TRBD1. This CDR3 spans 15 amino acids. J was trimmed by 7 bases and V by 6 bases; bases with no gene match: 9. Per germline, CDR1 MDHEN and CDR2 SYDVKM. DNA for the CDR3: TGTGCCAGCAGACCGACAGGGGGCCAGGGGCAGCCCCAGCATTTT. Its protein product is CASRPTGGQGQPQHF.

V gene TRBV30 combines with J gene TRBJ2-7; a possible D gene is TRBD2 (6 bases). CDR3 length equals 13 residues. With 0 bases removed from V and 7 bases from J, the gap between germline ends came to 13 bases. CDR1 and CDR2 (germline): GTSNPN, SVGIG (reference sequence). CDR3 in DNA: TGTGCCTGGAGTGTGGAGGGTGGAGGGGAGCAGTACTTC. Translating gives CAWSVEGGGEQYF. The full variable domain, its missing parts supplied by reference TRBV30 and TRBJ2-7, is SQTIHQWPATLVQPVGSPLSLECTVEGTSNPNLYWYRQAAGRGLQLLFYSVGIGQISSEVPQNLSASRPQDRQFILSSKKLLLSDSGFYLCAWSVEGGGEQYFGPGTRLTVT.

The rearrangement joins TRBV9 to TRBJ2-3, with 8 bases fitting TRBD2. This CDR3 is built from 16 residues. Trimming cost V 6 bases and J 2 bases; bases outside gene matches: 11. Per the germline V gene, CDR1 is SGDLS and CDR2 is YYNGEE. The CDR3 loop is CASTTGVAGYTDTQYF. CDR3 in DNA: TGTGCCAGCACCACCGGTGTAGCGGGGTACACAGATACGCAGTATTTT. Full variable domain (missing parts from reference TRBV9 and TRBJ2-3): DSGVTQTPKHLITATGQRVTLRCSPRSGDLSVYWYQQSLDQGLQFLIQYYNGEERAKGNILERFSAQQFPDLHSELNLSSLELGDSALYFCASTTGVAGYTDTQYFGPGTRLTVL.

This clone was recorded a few times. The gene calls are TRBV29-1 and TRBJ1-1, with D possibly being TRBD1 (6 bases). The CDR3 is 12 amino acids. Germline CDR1 reads SQVTM; CDR2 reads ANQGSEA. The V gene lost 2 bases and the J gene lost 4 bases, with 8 bases spanning the gap. This chain's CDR3 is CSVESGATEAFF. DNA for the CDR3: TGCAGCGTTGAATCAGGGGCCACTGAAGCTTTCTTT.